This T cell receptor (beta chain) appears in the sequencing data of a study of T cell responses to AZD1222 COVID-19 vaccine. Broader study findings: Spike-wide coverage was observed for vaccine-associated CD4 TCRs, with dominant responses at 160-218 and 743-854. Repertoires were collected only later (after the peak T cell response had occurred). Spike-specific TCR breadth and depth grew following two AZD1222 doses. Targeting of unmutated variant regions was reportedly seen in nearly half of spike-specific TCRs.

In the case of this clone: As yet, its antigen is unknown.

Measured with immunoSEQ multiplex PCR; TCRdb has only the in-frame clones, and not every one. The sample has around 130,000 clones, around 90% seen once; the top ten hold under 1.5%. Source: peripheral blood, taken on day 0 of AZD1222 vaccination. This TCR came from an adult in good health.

CDR3 in DNA: TGCGCCAGCAGCGCCAGAGTGAGCGTGAACACCATATATTTT. It is translated as CASSARVSVNTIYF. This chain uses TRBV4-3 with TRBJ1-3, with no clear D. CDR1 and CDR2 from the germline V gene are LGHNA and YSLEER. The CDR3 contains 14 residues. V was clipped by 5 bases and J by 7 bases, with 15 bases between them.